The following is a TCR beta chain sequence with its context. Its antigen is undetermined. These data originate in a study of cytomegalovirus exposure and HLA in healthy donors. Study-wide findings and caveats: Cytomegalovirus status was reportedly diagnosed by the classifier with high specificity and sensitivity. According to the study, 160 or so TCR beta chains were cytomegalovirus-associated.

Clones were read by immunoSEQ multiplex PCR, and TCRdb kept only the in-frame ones, dropping some. This table holds 140,000 to 150,000 clones, more than 85% found once. The V and J ends lost 1 base and 11 bases respectively, with 9 bases between them. The CDR3 consists of 13 residues. Germline lookup yields CDR1 SGHTA and CDR2 FQGNSA. Source material: PBMCs. The chain combines TRBV7-2 with TRBJ1-6, with D maybe TRBD1 (5 bases). The receptor comes from a man aged 18 to 30 in good health and CMV-seronegative. CDR3 protein: CASSLVGVTPLHF. CDR3 sequence (DNA): TGTGCCAGCAGCTTAGTAGGGGTTACACCCCTCCACTTT.